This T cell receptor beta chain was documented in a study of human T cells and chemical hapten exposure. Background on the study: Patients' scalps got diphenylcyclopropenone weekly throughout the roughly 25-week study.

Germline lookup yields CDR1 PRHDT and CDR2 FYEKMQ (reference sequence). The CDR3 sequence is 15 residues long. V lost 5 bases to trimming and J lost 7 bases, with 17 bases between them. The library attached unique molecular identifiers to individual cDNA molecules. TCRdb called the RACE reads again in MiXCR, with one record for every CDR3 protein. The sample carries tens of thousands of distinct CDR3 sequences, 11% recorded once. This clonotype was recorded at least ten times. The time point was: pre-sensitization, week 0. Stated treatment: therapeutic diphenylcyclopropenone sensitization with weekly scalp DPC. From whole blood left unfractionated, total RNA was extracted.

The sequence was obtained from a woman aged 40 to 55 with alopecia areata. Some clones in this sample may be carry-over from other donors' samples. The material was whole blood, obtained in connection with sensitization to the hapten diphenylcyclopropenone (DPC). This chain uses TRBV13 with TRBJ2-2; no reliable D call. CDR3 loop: CASSPAVPWGGELFF. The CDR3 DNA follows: TGTGCCAGCAGCCCTGCCGTGCCCTGGGGCGGGGAGCTGTTTTTT.